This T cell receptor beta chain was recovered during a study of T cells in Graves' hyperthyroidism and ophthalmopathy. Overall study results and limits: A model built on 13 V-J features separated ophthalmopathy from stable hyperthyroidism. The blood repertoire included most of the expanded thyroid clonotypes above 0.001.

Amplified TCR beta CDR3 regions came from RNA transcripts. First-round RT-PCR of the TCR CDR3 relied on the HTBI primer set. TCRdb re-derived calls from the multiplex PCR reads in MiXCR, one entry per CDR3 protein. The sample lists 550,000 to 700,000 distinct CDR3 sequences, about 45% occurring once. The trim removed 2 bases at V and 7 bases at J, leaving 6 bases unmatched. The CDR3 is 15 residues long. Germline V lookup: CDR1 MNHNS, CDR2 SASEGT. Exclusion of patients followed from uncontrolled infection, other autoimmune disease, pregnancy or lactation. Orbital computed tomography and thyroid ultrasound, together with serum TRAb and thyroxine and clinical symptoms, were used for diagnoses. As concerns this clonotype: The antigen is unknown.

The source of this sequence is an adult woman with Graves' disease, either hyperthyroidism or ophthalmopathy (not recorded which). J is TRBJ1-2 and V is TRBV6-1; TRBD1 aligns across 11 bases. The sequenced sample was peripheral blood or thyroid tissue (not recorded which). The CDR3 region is CASSELRDRGIGYTF. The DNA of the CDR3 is TGTGCCAGCAGTGAACTCCGGGACAGGGGGATTGGCTACACCTTC.